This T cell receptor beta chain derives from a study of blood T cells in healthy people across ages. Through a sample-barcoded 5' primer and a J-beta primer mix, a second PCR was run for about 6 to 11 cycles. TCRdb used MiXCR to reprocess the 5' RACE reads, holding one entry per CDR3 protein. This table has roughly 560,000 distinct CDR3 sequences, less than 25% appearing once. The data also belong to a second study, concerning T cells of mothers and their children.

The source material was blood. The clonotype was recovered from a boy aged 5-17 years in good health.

CDR3: CASKKGQEHTGELFF. For the CDR3, the DNA is TGTGCCAGCAAAAAGGGACAGGAACACACCGGGGAGCTGTTTTTT. The gene calls are TRBV6-5 and TRBJ2-2; TRBD1 agrees at 8 bases. Trimming at V came to 7 bases and at J to 3 bases, leaving 7 bases not matched to a gene. The CDR3 extends over 15 amino acids. Germline V lookup: CDR1 MNHEY, CDR2 SVGAGI.